The 15 T cell receptor beta chains in this list originate from one sample, sequenced in a study of T cells expressing NK-cell markers. No DNA is given; TCRdb re-called the 5' RACE reads and lists each CDR3 protein once. Recorded here are 440,000 or so distinct CDR3 sequences; the top ten clones represent 7.3%. The sample taken for sequencing was blood T cells: a sorted CD56 or NKG2C T cell subset, CD4+ or CD8+ T cells, or bulk PBMC T cells (not recorded which). Receptors originate from a woman aged 18-70 years in good health.

The chain recombines TRBV15 with TRBJ1-2. This CDR3 has 12 amino acids. Germline CDR1 is LNHNV and CDR2 is YYDKDF (reference sequence). CDR3 residues: CATSRAASVYTF. Supplemented by reference TRBV15 and TRBJ1-2, the full variable domain reads DAMVIQNPRYQVTQFGKPVTLSCSQTLNHNVMYWYQQKSSQAPKLLFHYYDKDFNNEADTPDNFQSRRPNTSFCFLDIRSPGLGDTAMYLCATSRAASVYTFGSGTRLTVV.

This CDR3 reads CASSFTDSNQPQHF. This chain links TRBV12-3 or TRBV12-4 with TRBJ1-5. CDR3 length: 14 residues.

The chain recombines TRBV12-3 or TRBV12-4 with TRBJ2-1; TCRdb's D call of TRBD1 is untestable without DNA. The CDR3 sequence is 16 residues long. CDR3 in amino acids: CASSRDSRRTYNEQFF.

The chain has TRBV12-3 or TRBV12-4 and TRBJ1-5; TCRdb selects TRBD1, and the lack of DNA leaves this call unchecked. This CDR3 region has 14 residues. The chain's CDR3 is CASSPDRSHQPQHF.

This chain links TRBV20-1 with TRBJ1-5. Germline V gene lookup returns CDR1 DFQATT and CDR2 SNEGSKA (reference sequence). CDR3 length: 14 amino acids. The chain's CDR3 is CSATPPASNQPQHF.

This chain's CDR3 is CASSRKFQTDTEAFF. V gene TRBV5-5 combines with J gene TRBJ1-1. Per the germline V gene, CDR1 is SGHKS and CDR2 is YYEKEE (reference sequence). The CDR3 length is 15 residues.

This chain links TRBV12-3 or TRBV12-4 with TRBJ1-2; the D gene TCRdb calls, TRBD1, cannot be checked with no DNA. The CDR3 is 17 residues long. CDR3 sequence: CASSPQGATGTPYGYTF.

This chain uses TRBV6-1 with TRBJ1-5; there is no DNA to check the TCRdb D call of TRBD1. The CDR3 loop spans 15 amino acids. Germline assignment: CDR1 MNHNS and CDR2 SASEGT. The CDR3: CASSTGRLSNQPQHF.

The chain couples TRBV6-2 or TRBV6-3 to TRBJ2-3; the D call of TRBD1 rests on TCRdb alone, since no DNA is present to check it. The CDR3 has 16 amino acids. Germline V gives CDR1 MNHEY, CDR2 SVGEGT. This chain's CDR3 is CASSPRGARGTDTQYF.

V usage is TRBV20-1 and J usage is TRBJ2-1; there is no DNA to check the TCRdb D call of TRBD2. CDR1 is DFQATT, CDR2 SNEGSKA, per germline (reference sequence). The CDR3 consists of 14 residues. This CDR3 is CSAGSGSSYNEQFF.

This sequence joins TRBV5-1 and TRBJ2-1. CDR1 and CDR2 (germline): SGHRS, YFSETQ. The CDR3 consists of 14 residues. Here the CDR3 reads CASSLGSAYNEQFF.

This chain links TRBV27 with TRBJ2-2; checking the TCRdb D call of TRBD1 is not possible without DNA. CDR1 is MNHEY and CDR2 is SMNVEV in the germline V gene (reference sequence). CDR3 length equals 13 residues. CDR3 region: CASSFGGTGELFF.

CDR3 loop: CASSQDRLQGKGAKNIQYF. The chain joins TRBV4-2 to TRBJ2-4; with no DNA, the TCRdb D assignment of TRBD1 cannot be verified. The CDR3 has 19 residues. CDR1 and CDR2 (germline): LGHNA, YNFKEQ.

The chain uses TRBV4-2 and TRBJ2-5. Germline loops: CDR1 LGHNA, CDR2 YNFKEQ. CDR3 length equals 16 residues. The CDR3 loop reads CASSQVSERYGETQYF.

The chain recombines TRBV4-3 with TRBJ1-5; the TRBD1 assignment by TCRdb is unverifiable without DNA. The CDR3 runs 19 residues. Germline CDR1 LGHNA, CDR2 YSLEER. CDR3 protein: CASSQDVLGGRGRDQPQHF.